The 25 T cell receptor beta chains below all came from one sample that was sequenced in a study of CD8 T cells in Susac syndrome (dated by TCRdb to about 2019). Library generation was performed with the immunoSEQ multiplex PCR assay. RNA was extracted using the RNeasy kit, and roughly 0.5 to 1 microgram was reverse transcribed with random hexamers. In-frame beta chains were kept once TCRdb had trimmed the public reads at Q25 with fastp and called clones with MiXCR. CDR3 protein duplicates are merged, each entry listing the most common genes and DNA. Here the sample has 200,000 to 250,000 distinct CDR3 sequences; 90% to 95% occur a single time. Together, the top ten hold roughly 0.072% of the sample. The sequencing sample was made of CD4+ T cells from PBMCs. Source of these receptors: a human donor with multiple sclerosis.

CDR3 region: CASSPARRGHYEQYF. CDR3 nucleotides: TGTGCCAGCAGTCCAGCCCGGCGGGGCCACTACGAGCAGTACTTC. This chain uses TRBV12-3 or TRBV12-4 with TRBJ2-7; D possibly corresponds to TRBD2 (6 bases). V was pared by 5 bases and J by 3 bases, with 17 bases between. This CDR3 region has 15 residues.

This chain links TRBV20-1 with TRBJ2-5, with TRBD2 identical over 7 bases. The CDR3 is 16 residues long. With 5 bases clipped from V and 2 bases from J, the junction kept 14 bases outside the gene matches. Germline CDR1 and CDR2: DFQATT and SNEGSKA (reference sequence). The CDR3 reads CSALGDLAALQETQYF. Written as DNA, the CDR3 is TGCAGTGCTCTGGGGGATCTAGCGGCCTTACAAGAGACCCAGTACTTC.

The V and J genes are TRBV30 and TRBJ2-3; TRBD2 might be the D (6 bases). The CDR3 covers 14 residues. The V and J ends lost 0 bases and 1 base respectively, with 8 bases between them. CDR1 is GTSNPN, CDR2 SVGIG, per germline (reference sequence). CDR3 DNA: TGTGCCTGGAGTGTTAGGAGGGGCACAGATACGCAGTATTTT. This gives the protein CAWSVRRGTDTQYF.

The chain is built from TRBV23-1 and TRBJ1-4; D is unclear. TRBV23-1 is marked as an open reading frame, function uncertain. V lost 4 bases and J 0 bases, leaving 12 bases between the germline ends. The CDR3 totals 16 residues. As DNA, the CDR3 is TGCGCCAGCAGTCCCCCTGCGGGGACAACTAATGAAAAACTGTTTTTT. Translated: CASSPPAGTTNEKLFF.

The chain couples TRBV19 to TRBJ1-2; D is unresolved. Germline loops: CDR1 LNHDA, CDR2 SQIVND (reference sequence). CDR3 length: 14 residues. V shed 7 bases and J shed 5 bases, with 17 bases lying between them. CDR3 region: CASTNDPTGYGYTF. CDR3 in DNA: TGTGCCAGTACCAACGACCCCACGGGTTATGGCTACACCTTC.

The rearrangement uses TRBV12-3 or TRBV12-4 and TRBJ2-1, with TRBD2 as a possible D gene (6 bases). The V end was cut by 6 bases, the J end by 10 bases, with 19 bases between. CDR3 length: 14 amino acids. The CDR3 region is CASSPALGGGEQFF. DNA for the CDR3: TGTGCCAGCAGCCCCGCTCTGGGAGGAGGCGAGCAGTTCTTC.

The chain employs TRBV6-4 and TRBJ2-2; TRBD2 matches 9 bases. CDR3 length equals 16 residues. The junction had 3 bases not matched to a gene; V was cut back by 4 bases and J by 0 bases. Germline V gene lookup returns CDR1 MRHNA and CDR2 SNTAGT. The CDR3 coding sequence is TGTGCCAGCAGTGGTGCTAGCGGGACGAACACCGGGGAGCTGTTTTTT. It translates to CASSGASGTNTGELFF.

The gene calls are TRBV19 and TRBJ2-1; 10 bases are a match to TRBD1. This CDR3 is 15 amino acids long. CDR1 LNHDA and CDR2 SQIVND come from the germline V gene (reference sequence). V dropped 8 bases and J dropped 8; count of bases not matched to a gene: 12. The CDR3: CASALVGTGVDEQFF. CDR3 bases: TGTGCCAGTGCCCTAGTCGGGACAGGGGTGGATGAGCAGTTCTTC.

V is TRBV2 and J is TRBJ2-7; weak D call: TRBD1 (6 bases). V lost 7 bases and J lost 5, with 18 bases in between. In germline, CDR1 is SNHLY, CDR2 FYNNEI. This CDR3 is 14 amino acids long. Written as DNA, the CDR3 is TGTGCCAGCAAGGTGTGGACAGAGGTCAACGAGCAGTACTTC. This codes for CASKVWTEVNEQYF.

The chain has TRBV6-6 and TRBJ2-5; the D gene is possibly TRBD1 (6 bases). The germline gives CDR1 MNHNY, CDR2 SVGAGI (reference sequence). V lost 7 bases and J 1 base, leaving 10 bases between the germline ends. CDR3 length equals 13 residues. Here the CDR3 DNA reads TGTGCCAGCACCCGGGACATCCAAGAGACCCAGTACTTC. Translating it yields CASTRDIQETQYF.

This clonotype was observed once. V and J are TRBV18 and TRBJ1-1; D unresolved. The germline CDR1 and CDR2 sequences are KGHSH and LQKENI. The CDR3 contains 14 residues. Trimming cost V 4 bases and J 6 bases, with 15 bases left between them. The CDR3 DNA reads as TGTGCCAGCTCACACTATGATAGAGGCGCTGAAGCTTTCTTT. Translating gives CASSHYDRGAEAFF. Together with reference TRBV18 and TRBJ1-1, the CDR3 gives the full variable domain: NAGVMQNPRHLVRRRGQEARLRCSPMKGHSHVYWYRQLPEEGLKFMVYLQKENIIDESGMPKERFSAEFPKEGPSILRIQQVVRGDSAAYFCASSHYDRGAEAFFGQGTRLTVV.

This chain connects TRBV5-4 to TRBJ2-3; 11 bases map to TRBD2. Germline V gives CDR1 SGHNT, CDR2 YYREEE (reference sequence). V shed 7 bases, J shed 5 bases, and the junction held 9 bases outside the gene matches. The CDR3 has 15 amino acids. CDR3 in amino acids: CASGSLAGGKDTQYF. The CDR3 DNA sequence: TGTGCCAGCGGGTCCCTAGCGGGAGGAAAAGATACGCAGTATTTT.

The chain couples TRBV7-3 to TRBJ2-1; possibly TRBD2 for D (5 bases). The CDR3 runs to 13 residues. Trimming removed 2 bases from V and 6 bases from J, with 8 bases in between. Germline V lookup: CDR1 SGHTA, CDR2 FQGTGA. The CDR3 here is CASSLLGANEQFF. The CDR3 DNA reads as TGTGCCAGCAGCTTACTGGGAGCCAATGAGCAGTTCTTC.

The DNA of the CDR3 is TGTGCCAGCAGCTCAAGCGGGATCCTCCGCAGGACGCAGTATTTT. Translated: CASSSSGILRRTQYF. The chain is built from TRBV6-6 and TRBJ2-3; 7 bases line up with TRBD2. V lost 6 bases and J lost 9; bases outside the gene matches: 15. The CDR3 has 15 residues. Germline lookup yields CDR1 MNHNY and CDR2 SVGAGI (reference sequence).

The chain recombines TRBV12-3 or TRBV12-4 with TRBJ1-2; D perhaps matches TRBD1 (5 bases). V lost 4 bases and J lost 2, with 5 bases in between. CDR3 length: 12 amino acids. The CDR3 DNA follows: TGTGCCAGCAGTTCAGGGAACTATGGCTACACCTTC. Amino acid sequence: CASSSGNYGYTF.

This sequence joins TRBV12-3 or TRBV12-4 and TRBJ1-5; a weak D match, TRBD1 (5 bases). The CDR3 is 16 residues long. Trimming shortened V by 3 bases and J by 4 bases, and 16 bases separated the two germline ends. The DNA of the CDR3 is TGTGCCAGCAGTTTTGCATCCGGAGGGGTGAATCAGCCCCAGCATTTT. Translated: CASSFASGGVNQPQHF.

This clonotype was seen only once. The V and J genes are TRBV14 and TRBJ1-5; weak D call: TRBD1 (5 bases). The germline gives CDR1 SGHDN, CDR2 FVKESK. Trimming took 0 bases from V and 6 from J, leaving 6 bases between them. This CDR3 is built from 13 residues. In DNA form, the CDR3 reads TGTGCCAGCAGCCAAGATGGGGCTCAGCCCCAGCATTTT. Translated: CASSQDGAQPQHF.

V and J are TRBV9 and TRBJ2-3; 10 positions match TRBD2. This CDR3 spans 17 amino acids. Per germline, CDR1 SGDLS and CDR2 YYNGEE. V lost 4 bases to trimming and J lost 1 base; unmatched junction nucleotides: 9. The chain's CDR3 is CASSPRRSGGGTDTQYF. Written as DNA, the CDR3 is TGTGCCAGCAGCCCCCGAAGGAGCGGGGGGGGCACAGATACGCAGTATTTT. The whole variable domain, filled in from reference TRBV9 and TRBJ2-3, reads DSGVTQTPKHLITATGQRVTLRCSPRSGDLSVYWYQQSLDQGLQFLIQYYNGEERAKGNILERFSAQQFPDLHSELNLSSLELGDSALYFCASSPRRSGGGTDTQYFGPGTRLTVL.

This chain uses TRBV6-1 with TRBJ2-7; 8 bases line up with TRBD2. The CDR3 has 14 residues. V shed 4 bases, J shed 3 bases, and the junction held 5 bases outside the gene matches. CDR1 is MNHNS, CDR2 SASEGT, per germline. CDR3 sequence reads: CASSASSGFYEQYV. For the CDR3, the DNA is TGTGCCAGCAGTGCATCTAGCGGGTTCTACGAGCAGTACGTC.

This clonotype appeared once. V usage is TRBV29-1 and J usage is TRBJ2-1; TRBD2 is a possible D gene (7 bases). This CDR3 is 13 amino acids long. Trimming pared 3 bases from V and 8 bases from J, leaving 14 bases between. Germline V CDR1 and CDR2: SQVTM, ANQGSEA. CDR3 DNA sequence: TGCAGCGTTGACGCGGGGGCATCGTATGAGCAGTTCTTC. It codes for CSVDAGASYEQFF.

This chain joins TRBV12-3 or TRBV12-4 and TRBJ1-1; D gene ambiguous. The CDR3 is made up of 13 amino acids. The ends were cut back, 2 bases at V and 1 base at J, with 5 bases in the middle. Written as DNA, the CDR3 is TGTGCCAGCAGTTTAATGGCGAACACTGAAGCTTTCTTT. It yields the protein CASSLMANTEAFF.

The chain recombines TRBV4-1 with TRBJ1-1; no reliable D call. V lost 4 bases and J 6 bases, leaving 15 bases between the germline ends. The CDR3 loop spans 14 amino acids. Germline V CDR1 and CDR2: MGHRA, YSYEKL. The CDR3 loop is CASSLGSRHPEAFF. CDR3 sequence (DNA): TGCGCCAGCAGCCTAGGTTCGAGGCACCCTGAAGCTTTCTTT.

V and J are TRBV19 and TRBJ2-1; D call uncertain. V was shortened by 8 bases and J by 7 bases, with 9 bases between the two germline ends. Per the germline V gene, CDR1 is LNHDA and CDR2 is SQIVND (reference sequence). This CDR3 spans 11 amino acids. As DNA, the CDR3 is TGTGCCAGTGATGTGGGGAATGAGCAGTTCTTC. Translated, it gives CASDVGNEQFF.

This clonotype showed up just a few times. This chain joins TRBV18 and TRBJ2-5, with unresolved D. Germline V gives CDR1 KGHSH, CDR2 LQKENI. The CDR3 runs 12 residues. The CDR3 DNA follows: TGTGCTAGCAGCGCCAACCAAGAGACCCAGTACTTC. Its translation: CASSANQETQYF.

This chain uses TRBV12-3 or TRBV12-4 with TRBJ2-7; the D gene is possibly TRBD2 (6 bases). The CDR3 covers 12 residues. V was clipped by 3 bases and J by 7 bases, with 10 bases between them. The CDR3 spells CASSLVAGEQYF. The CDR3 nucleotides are TGTGCCAGCAGTTTGGTCGCGGGAGAGCAGTACTTC.